The entry below gives a single T cell receptor beta chain sequence along with its context. Its antigen is unidentified. RNA, once extracted, was reverse transcribed into cDNA for use as the sequencing template. The protocol was immunoSEQ multiplex PCR, while the TCRdb copy is restricted to in-frame clones and leaves out a portion. This sample yields over 50,000 clones, of which more than 40% are seen a single time; roughly a sixth belongs to the top ten. Both peripheral blood and punch biopsies of lesional scalp skin were obtained from patients who had alopecia areata. This CDR3 has 14 amino acids. Unmatched junction bases numbered 1, after V lost 3 bases and J lost 0 bases. Germline V CDR1 and CDR2: GTSNPN, SVGIG (reference sequence). This specimen belongs to a study of CD8+ T cells in alopecia areata. Study details: Tofacitinib administration to treated patients was oral, at 5 to 10 mg twice daily.

Notes on the study in general: Normal scalp showed lower clonality than lesional scalp, especially alopecia totalis/universalis.

This sequence originates from a human donor with alopecia areata. The sequencing used CD8+ T cells sorted from blood, collected at week 0. The chain couples TRBV30 to TRBJ2-1; 8 bases fit TRBD2. The CDR3 spells CAWSSGSSYNEQFF. CDR3 bases: TGTGCCTGGAGCAGCGGGAGCTCCTACAATGAGCAGTTCTTC. The variable domain in full, completed from reference TRBV30 and TRBJ2-1, reads SQTIHQWPATLVQPVGSPLSLECTVEGTSNPNLYWYRQAAGRGLQLLFYSVGIGQISSEVPQNLSASRPQDRQFILSSKKLLLSDSGFYLCAWSSGSSYNEQFFGPGTRLTVL.